This entry lists 25 T cell receptor beta chains sequenced from one sample in a study of blood T cell repertoires in COVID-19. Assay used: immunoSEQ multiplex PCR; TCRdb lists only in-frame clones, some missing. The data contain some 120,000 clones, approximately 85% of them singletons. Input material: peripheral blood. These TCRs come from a woman aged 80 or over with COVID-19, enrolled during active disease.

This sequence joins TRBV10-3 and TRBJ1-5, with D possibly matching TRBD1 (6 bases). Germline CDR1 is ENHRY and CDR2 is SYGVKD. The CDR3 is 18 amino acids. Trimming left V 0 bases short and J 6 bases short, with 21 bases between. CDR3: CAISESEGAQDRSQPQHF. As DNA, the CDR3 is TGTGCCATCAGTGAGTCGGAAGGGGCGCAAGACAGGAGTCAGCCCCAGCATTTT.

This sequence joins TRBV4-1 and TRBJ2-3, with 8 bases lining up with TRBD1. CDR1 is MGHRA, CDR2 YSYEKL, per germline. The V gene end was trimmed by 4 bases and the J gene end by 5 bases; junction bases not matched to a gene: 8. The CDR3 spans 15 residues. The CDR3 here is CASSLARGQGDTQYF. The CDR3 region has the DNA TGCGCCAGCAGCCTAGCCAGGGGGCAGGGAGATACGCAGTATTTT.

The J gene is TRBJ2-2, the V gene TRBV7-2; maybe TRBD1 (6 bases). CDR1 is SGHTA and CDR2 is FQGNSA in the germline V gene. CDR3 length equals 15 residues. Trimming took off 6 bases at V and 0 bases at J, with 11 bases between the two ends. This chain's CDR3 is CASRSGVPNTGELFF. In DNA, the CDR3 is TGTGCCAGCAGGTCAGGGGTTCCGAACACCGGGGAGCTGTTTTTT.

The chain joins TRBV6-2 or TRBV6-3 to TRBJ2-7, with D perhaps matching TRBD1 (6 bases). Trimming cost V 4 bases and J 0 bases, with 10 bases left between them. Germline V gene sequence: CDR1 MNHEY, CDR2 SVGEGT. The length of the CDR3 is 14 residues. CDR3 nucleotides: TGTGCCAGCAGTTTCCAGGGGCCCTCCTACGAGCAGTACTTC. Translated: CASSFQGPSYEQYF.

The chain employs TRBV19 and TRBJ2-3, with 7 nucleotides matching TRBD2. The J segment lost 0 bases and the V segment lost 5 bases, leaving 8 bases of the junction unmatched. This CDR3 has 16 amino acids. The germline V gene has CDR1 LNHDA and CDR2 SQIVND (reference sequence). The CDR3 region has the DNA TGTGCCAGTAGTTCCTTTGTTAGCGGGAGCACAGATACGCAGTATTTT. Translating gives CASSSFVSGSTDTQYF.

This chain links TRBV2 with TRBJ2-5, with D possibly matching TRBD1 (6 bases). Germline V lookup: CDR1 SNHLY, CDR2 FYNNEI. The germline V and J ends were trimmed by 6 bases and 3 bases, with 11 bases remaining between them. The CDR3 consists of 13 residues. CDR3 sequence: CASSLGTKETQYF. CDR3 coding DNA: TGTGCCAGCAGCCTCGGGACAAAAGAGACCCAGTACTTC.

J is TRBJ1-1 and V is TRBV28, with TRBD1 matching 7 bases. V trimming: 7 bases; J trimming: 1 base; junction bases outside the gene matches: 12. Germline CDR1 MDHEN, CDR2 SYDVKM. This CDR3 is 16 amino acids long. DNA for the CDR3: TGTGCCAGCATCCCCACCTTACACAGGGGGAACACTGAAGCTTTCTTT. As protein: CASIPTLHRGNTEAFF.

The chain carries TRBV5-1 and TRBJ2-7; 11 bases match TRBD1. Germline trimming cut 4 bases from V and 5 bases from J; bases unmatched to any gene: 8. This CDR3 contains 15 residues. Germline V gene lookup returns CDR1 SGHRS and CDR2 YFSETQ. The CDR3 sequence: CASSMTGQGAHEQYF. The CDR3 DNA follows: TGCGCCAGCAGCATGACCGGACAGGGGGCCCACGAGCAGTACTTC. The full variable domain, its missing parts supplied by reference TRBV5-1 and TRBJ2-7, is KAGVTQTPRYLIKTRGQQVTLSCSPISGHRSVSWYQQTPGQGLQFLFEYFSETQRNKGNFPGRFSGRQFSNSRSEMNVSTLELGDSALYLCASSMTGQGAHEQYFGPGTRLTVT.

The chain carries TRBV11-1 and TRBJ2-6, with a weak D call TRBD2 (5 bases). CDR3 length: 15 amino acids. From germline, CDR1 is SGHAT and CDR2 FQDESV (reference sequence). V lost 3 bases and J 0 bases, leaving 6 bases between the germline ends. CDR3: CASSFGDSGANVLTF. The CDR3 DNA follows: TGTGCCAGCAGCTTCGGGGACTCTGGGGCCAACGTCCTGACTTTC.

The chain carries TRBV3-1 (or the pseudogene TRBV3-2) and TRBJ1-5; D perhaps matches TRBD1 (5 bases). The CDR3 sequence is 14 residues long. CDR1 is LGHDT and CDR2 is YNNKEL in the germline V gene (reference sequence). V was clipped by 2 bases and J by 7 bases, with 12 bases between them. Here the CDR3 DNA reads TGTGCCAGCAGCCAAACGGGGGGATACCAGCCCCAGCATTTT. Protein: CASSQTGGYQPQHF.

This clone came up once. The chain employs TRBV23-1 and TRBJ1-5; 9 nucleotides agree with TRBD1. TRBV23-1 is an ORF, with its function uncertain. Trimming took 6 bases from V and 2 from J; bases not matched to a gene: 5. This CDR3 region has 15 residues. The CDR3 DNA reads as TGCGCCAGCAGCTCCACAGGGGGCGGCAATCAGCCCCAGCATTTT. Amino acid sequence: CASSSTGGGNQPQHF.

The sample holds one count of this clone. This chain uses TRBV27 with TRBJ2-2, with TRBD2 matching 9 bases. The V gene end was trimmed by 7 bases and the J gene end by 4 bases; junction bases not matched to a gene: 7. In germline, CDR1 is MNHEY, CDR2 SMNVEV (reference sequence). The CDR3 covers 15 residues. CDR3 sequence reads: CASKAVAGATGELFF. In nucleotides, the CDR3 is TGTGCCAGCAAGGCAGTAGCGGGGGCCACCGGGGAGCTGTTTTTT.

The chain couples TRBV6-2 or TRBV6-3 to TRBJ1-1, with D possibly being TRBD1 (6 bases). The germline gives CDR1 MNHEY, CDR2 SVGEGT. V was shortened by 2 bases and J by 1 base, with 17 bases between the two germline ends. The CDR3 totals 17 residues. Written as DNA, the CDR3 is TGTGCCAGCAGTTACATGCAGGGGCAGGTGAAGAACACTGAAGCTTTCTTT. Its protein is CASSYMQGQVKNTEAFF.

This clone was detected only once. The DNA for the CDR3 is TGTGCCAGCCGAGAACAGGGCCTGAACACTGAAGCTTTCTTT. It encodes CASREQGLNTEAFF. The chain is built from TRBV3-1 (or the pseudogene TRBV3-2) and TRBJ1-1, with D maybe TRBD1 (6 bases). This CDR3 comprises 14 residues. Trimming left V 8 bases short and J 0 bases short, with 13 bases between. Germline V gene data show CDR1 as LGHDT and CDR2 as YNNKEL (reference sequence).

The J gene is TRBJ2-6, the V gene TRBV7-9; 7 positions agree with TRBD2. The germline V gene encodes CDR1 SEHNR and CDR2 FQNEAQ (reference sequence). J lost 2 bases, V lost 3 bases, and 10 bases had no gene match. CDR3 length equals 18 residues. The CDR3 nucleotides read TGTGCCAGCAGCTTTCATCGGGGGGACTACGCTGGGGCCAACGTCCTGACTTTC. This gives the protein CASSFHRGDYAGANVLTF.

The chain carries TRBV18 and TRBJ2-7; 7 bases align to TRBD2. Germline CDR1 is KGHSH and CDR2 is LQKENI. V was pared by 3 bases and J by 2 bases, with 10 bases of the junction left unmatched. This CDR3 spans 16 amino acids. The CDR3 nucleotides are TGTGCCAGCTCACCGGTCCTAGCGGTCCTTGCCTACGAGCAGTACTTC. This encodes CASSPVLAVLAYEQYF.

The CDR3 nucleotides read TGTGCCAGCAGCCCATCGACTGGCAATGAAAAACTGTTTTTT. The encoded protein is CASSPSTGNEKLFF. This rearrangement joins TRBV11-2 to TRBJ1-4; D remains ambiguous. The CDR3 loop spans 14 amino acids. Germline V gives CDR1 SGHAT, CDR2 FQNNGV. Trimming removed 5 bases from V and 5 bases from J, with 12 bases in between.

This chain joins TRBV6-5 and TRBJ2-7; 12 bases agree with TRBD2. There are 14 residues in the CDR3. J lost 6 bases, V lost 4 bases, and 4 bases had no gene match. Germline V CDR1 and CDR2: MNHEY, SVGAGI. CDR3 sequence: CASSLTSGRSEQYF. For the CDR3, the DNA is TGTGCCAGCAGTTTGACTAGCGGGAGAAGCGAGCAGTACTTC.

V usage is TRBV28 and J usage is TRBJ2-7, with 11 bases lining up with TRBD1. Germline CDR1 MDHEN, CDR2 SYDVKM. This CDR3 has 14 residues. The V gene end was trimmed by 5 bases and the J gene end by 3 bases; junction bases not matched to a gene: 3. The CDR3 nucleotides are TGTGCCAGCAGTCCCGGGACAGGGGGCTACGAGCAGTACTTC. Residues: CASSPGTGGYEQYF.

The chain joins TRBV6-6 to TRBJ2-1, with 7 bases fitting TRBD2. The germline V gene encodes CDR1 MNHNY and CDR2 SVGAGI (reference sequence). The CDR3 loop spans 15 amino acids. V was clipped by 0 bases and J by 6 bases; unmatched bases: 5. The CDR3 DNA is TGTGCCAGCAGTTACTCGGCGGGAGAGGGCAATGAGCAGTTCTTC. Residues: CASSYSAGEGNEQFF.

The chain combines TRBV2 with TRBJ2-1; D possibly corresponds to TRBD2 (5 bases). Germline values: CDR1 SNHLY, CDR2 FYNNEI. CDR3 length equals 13 residues. V lost 0 bases, J lost 9 bases, and 9 bases lay in between. This CDR3 reads CASSEARGGEQFF. CDR3 nucleotides: TGTGCCAGCAGTGAAGCCCGTGGAGGTGAGCAGTTCTTC. Drawing the rest from reference TRBV2 and TRBJ2-1, the complete variable domain is EPEVTQTPSHQVTQMGQEVILRCVPISNHLYFYWYRQILGQKVEFLVSFYNNEISEKSEIFDDQFSVERPDGSNFTLKIRSTKLEDSAMYFCASSEARGGEQFFGPGTRLTVL.

The CDR3 region is CATSDYRTSGTYNEQFF. For the CDR3, the DNA is TGTGCCACCAGTGATTACAGAACTAGCGGGACGTACAATGAGCAGTTCTTC. J is TRBJ2-1 and V is TRBV24-1, with 10 bases fitting TRBD2. The CDR3 spans 17 residues. CDR1 is KGHDR and CDR2 is SFDVKD in the germline V gene. Trimming removed 2 bases from V and 4 bases from J; junction bases left unmatched: 7.

This clone was detected only once. This chain links TRBV11-1 with TRBJ1-2; the D gene is possibly TRBD1 (6 bases). The CDR3 is 13 amino acids. The V end lost 5 bases, the J end lost 8 bases, and 15 bases lay between the germline ends. Germline V lookup: CDR1 SGHAT, CDR2 FQDESV (reference sequence). CDR3 nucleotide sequence: TGTGCCAGCAGCCCGACAGGTAGAAGGGGCTACACCTTC. Translated, it gives CASSPTGRRGYTF.

Only one count was recorded for this clone. The chain has TRBV9 and TRBJ1-3; D is undetermined. Trimming pared 0 bases from V and 11 bases from J, leaving 9 bases between. This CDR3 comprises 12 residues. Per germline, CDR1 SGDLS and CDR2 YYNGEE. CDR3 region: CASSVAEGAIYF. DNA of the CDR3: TGTGCCAGCAGCGTAGCTGAGGGTGCCATATATTTT.

The CDR3 DNA sequence: TGCGCCAGCAGCTTGGAAGGGACAGGGACTGAAAAACTGTTTTTT. Its protein is CASSLEGTGTEKLFF. The chain carries TRBV5-1 and TRBJ1-4; 9 bases agree with TRBD1. The length of the CDR3 is 15 residues. Germline assignment: CDR1 SGHRS and CDR2 YFSETQ. Trimming removed 0 bases from V and 7 bases from J; junction bases left unmatched: 4.